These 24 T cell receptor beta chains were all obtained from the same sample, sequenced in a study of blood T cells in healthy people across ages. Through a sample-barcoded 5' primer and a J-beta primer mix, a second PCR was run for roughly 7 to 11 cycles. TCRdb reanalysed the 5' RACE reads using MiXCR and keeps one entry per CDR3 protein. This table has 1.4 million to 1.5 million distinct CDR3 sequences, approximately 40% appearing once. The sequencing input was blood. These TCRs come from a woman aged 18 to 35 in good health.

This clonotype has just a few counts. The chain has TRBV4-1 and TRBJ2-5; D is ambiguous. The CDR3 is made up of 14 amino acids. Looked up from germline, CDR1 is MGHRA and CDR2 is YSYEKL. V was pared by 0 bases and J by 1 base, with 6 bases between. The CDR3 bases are TGCGCCAGCAGCCAAGAAAGTAGCCAAGAGACCCAGTACTTC. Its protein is CASSQESSQETQYF.

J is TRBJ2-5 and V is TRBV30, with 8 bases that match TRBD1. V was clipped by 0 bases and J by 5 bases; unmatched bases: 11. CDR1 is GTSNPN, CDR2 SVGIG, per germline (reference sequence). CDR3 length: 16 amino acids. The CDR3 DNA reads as TGTGCCTGGAGTGTACGACAGGGGTTCAGGTCGGAGACCCAGTACTTC. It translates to CAWSVRQGFRSETQYF. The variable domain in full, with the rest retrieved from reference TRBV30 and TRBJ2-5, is SQTIHQWPATLVQPVGSPLSLECTVEGTSNPNLYWYRQAAGRGLQLLFYSVGIGQISSEVPQNLSASRPQDRQFILSSKKLLLSDSGFYLCAWSVRQGFRSETQYFGPGTRLLVL.

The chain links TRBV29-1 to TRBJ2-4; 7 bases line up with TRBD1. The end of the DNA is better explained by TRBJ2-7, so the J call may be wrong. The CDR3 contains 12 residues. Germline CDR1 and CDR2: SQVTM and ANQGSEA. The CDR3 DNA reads TGCAGCGTTGCCCGAACAGGGGTCGAGCAGTACTTC. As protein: CSVARTGVEQYF.

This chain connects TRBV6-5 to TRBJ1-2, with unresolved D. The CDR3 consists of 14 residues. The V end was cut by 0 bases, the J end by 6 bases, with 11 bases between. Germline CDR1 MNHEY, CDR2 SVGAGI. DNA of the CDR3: TGTGCCAGCAGTTACTCCGCCGGGTTTCATGGCTACACCTTC. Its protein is CASSYSAGFHGYTF.

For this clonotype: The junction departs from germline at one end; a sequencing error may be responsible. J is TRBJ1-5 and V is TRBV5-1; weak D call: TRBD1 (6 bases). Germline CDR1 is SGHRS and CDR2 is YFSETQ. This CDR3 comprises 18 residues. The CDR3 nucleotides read TGCGCCAGCGGCTTGTCGACCGTCTCAGGGGTGAGCAATCAGCCCCAGCATTTT. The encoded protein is CASGLSTVSGVSNQPQHF. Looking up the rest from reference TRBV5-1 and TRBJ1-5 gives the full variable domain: KAGVTQTPRYLIKTRGQQVTLSCSPISGHRSVSWYQQTPGQGLQFLFEYFSETQRNKGNFPGRFSGRQFSNSRSEMNVSTLELGDSALYLCASGLSTVSGVSNQPQHFGDGTRLSIL.

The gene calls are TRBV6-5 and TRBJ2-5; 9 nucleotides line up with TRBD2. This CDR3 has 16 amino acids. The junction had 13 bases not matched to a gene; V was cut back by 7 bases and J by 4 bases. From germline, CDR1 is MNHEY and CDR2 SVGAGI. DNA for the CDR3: TGTGCCAGCACCAAGGGATTAGCGGGAGAGAGAGAGACCCAGTACTTC. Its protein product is CASTKGLAGERETQYF.

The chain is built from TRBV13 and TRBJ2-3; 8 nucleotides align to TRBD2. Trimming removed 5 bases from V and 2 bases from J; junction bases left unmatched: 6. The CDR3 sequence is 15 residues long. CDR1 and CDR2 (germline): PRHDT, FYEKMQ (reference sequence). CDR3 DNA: TGTGCCAGCAGCCCTCGGCGGGGGGACACAGATACGCAGTATTTT. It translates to CASSPRRGDTDTQYF.

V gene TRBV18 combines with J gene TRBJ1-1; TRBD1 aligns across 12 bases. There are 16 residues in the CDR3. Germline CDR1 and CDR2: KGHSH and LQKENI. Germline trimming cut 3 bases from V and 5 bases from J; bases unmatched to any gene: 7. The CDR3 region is CASSPPGQGARTEAFF. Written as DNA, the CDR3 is TGTGCCAGCTCACCTCCGGGACAGGGGGCGAGAACTGAAGCTTTCTTT.

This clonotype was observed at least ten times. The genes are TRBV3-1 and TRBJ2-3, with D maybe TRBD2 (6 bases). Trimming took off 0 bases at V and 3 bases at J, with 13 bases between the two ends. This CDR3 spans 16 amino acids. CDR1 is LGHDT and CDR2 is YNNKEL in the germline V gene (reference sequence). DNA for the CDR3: TGTGCCAGCAGCCAAGAGCCGGCGGGGACTACAGATACGCAGTATTTT. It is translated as CASSQEPAGTTDTQYF.

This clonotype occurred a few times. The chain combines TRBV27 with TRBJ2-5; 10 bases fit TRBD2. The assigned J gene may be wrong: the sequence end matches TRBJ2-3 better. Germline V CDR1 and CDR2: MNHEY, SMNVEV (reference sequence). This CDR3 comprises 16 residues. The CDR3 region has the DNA TGTGCCAGCAGTCCCAGGCCGACTAGCGGGCAAGAGACCCAGTATTTT. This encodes CASSPRPTSGQETQYF.

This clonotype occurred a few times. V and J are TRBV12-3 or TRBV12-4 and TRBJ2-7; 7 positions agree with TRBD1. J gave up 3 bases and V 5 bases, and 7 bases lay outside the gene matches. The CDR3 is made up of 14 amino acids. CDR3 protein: CASSGDRNLYEQYF. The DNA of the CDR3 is TGTGCCAGCAGTGGGGACAGAAATCTCTACGAGCAGTACTTC.

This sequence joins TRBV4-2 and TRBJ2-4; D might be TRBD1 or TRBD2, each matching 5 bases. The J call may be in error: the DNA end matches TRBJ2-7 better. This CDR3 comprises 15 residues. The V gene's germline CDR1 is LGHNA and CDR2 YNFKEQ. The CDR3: CASSQSPRDAGEQYF. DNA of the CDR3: TGTGCCAGCAGCCAATCACCCCGGGACGCAGGCGAGCAGTACTTC.

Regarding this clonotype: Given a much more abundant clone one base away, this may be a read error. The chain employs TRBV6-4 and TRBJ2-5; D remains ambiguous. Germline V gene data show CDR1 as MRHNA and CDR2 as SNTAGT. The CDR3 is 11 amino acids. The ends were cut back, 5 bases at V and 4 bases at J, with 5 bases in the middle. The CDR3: CASSIRETQYF. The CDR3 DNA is TGTGCCAGCAGTATCCGAGAGACCCAGTACTTC.

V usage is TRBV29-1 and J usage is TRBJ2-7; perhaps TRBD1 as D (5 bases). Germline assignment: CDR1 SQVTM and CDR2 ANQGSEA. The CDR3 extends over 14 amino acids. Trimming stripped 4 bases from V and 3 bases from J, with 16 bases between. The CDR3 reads CSVATGSRGYEQYF. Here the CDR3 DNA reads TGCAGCGTTGCAACAGGTTCAAGAGGCTACGAGCAGTACTTC.

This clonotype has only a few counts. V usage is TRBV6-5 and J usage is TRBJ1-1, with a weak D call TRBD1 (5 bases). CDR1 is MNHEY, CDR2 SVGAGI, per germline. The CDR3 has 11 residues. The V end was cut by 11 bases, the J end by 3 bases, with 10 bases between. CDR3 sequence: CAAGGYTEAFF. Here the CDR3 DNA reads TGTGCCGCGGGGGGGTACACTGAAGCTTTCTTT.

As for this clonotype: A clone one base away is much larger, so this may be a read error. The CDR3 loop reads CASSPIAGGTSTGQYF. DNA of the CDR3: TGTGCCAGCAGCCCGATAGCGGGTGGGACCTCAACTGGGCAGTACTTC. This chain joins TRBV11-2 and TRBJ2-5; 7 nucleotides agree with TRBD2. The ends lost 5 bases at V and 11 bases at J; junction bases unmatched: 20. The CDR3 loop spans 16 amino acids. CDR1 and CDR2 (germline): SGHAT, FQNNGV.

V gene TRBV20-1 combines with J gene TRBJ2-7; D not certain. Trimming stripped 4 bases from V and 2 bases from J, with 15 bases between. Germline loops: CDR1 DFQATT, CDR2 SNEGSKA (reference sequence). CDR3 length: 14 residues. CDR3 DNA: TGCAGTGCTACGGACCTCCGAACCCCCTACGAGCAGTACTTC. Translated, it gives CSATDLRTPYEQYF.

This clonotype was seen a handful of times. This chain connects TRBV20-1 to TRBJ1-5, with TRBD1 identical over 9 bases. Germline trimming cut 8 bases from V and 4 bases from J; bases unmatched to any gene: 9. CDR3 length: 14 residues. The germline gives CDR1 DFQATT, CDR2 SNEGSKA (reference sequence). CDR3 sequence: CSSSRQGVNQPQHF. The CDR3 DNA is TGCAGTTCATCCAGACAGGGGGTAAATCAGCCCCAGCATTTT.

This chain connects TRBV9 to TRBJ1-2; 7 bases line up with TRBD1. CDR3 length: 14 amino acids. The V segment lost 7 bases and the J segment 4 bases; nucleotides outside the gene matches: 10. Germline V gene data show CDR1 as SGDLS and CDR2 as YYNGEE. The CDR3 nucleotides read TGTGCCAGCTCCTCCCACCAGGGGGTCTATGGCTACACCTTC. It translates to CASSSHQGVYGYTF.

CDR3 DNA sequence: TGCGCCAGCAGTAAGGCAGGGGTGAACACTGAAGCTTTCTTT. Its protein is CASSKAGVNTEAFF. J is TRBJ1-1 and V is TRBV5-1, with D perhaps TRBD1 (6 bases). Germline V gene lookup returns CDR1 SGHRS and CDR2 YFSETQ. Trimming left V 5 bases short and J 0 bases short, with 11 bases between. The CDR3 length is 14 residues.

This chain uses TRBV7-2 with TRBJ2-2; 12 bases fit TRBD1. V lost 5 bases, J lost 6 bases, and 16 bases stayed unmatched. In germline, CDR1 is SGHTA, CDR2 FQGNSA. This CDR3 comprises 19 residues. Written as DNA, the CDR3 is TGTGCCAGCAGCCTCGTTTGGGACAGGGGGCGTCGTTTTGCCGGGGAGCTGTTTTTT. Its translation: CASSLVWDRGRRFAGELFF.

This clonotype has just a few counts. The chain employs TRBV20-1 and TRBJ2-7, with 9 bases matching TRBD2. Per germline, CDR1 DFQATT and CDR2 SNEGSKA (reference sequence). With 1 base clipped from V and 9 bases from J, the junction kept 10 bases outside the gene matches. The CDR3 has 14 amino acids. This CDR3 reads CSARGSGGTKVQYF. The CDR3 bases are TGCAGTGCTAGAGGGAGCGGGGGGACCAAAGTGCAGTACTTC.

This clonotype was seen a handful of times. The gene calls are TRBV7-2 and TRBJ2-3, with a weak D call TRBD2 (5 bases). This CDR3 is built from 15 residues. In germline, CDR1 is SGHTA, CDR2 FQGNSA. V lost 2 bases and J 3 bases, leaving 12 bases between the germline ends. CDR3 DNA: TGTGCCAGCAGCTTACACACAAGGGAGACAGATACGCAGTATTTT. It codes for CASSLHTRETDTQYF.

Written as DNA, the CDR3 is TGCAGCGTTGAGCATGGGAAGAGCTCCTACAATGAGCAGTACTTC. Translated: CSVEHGKSSYNEQYF. This chain links TRBV29-1 with TRBJ2-5; the D is unclear. The V gene's germline CDR1 is SQVTM and CDR2 ANQGSEA. The V and J ends lost 3 bases and 11 bases respectively, with 25 bases between them. CDR3 size: 15 residues.